These 16 T cell receptor beta chains came from one sample sequenced in a study of tumor and adjacent non-tumor tissue in lung cancer. No cell sorting was done before RNA was extracted from the tissue. TCRbeta libraries were built with three rounds of nested PCR, modified from ARM-PCR. TCRdb re-derived calls from the multiplex PCR reads in MiXCR, one entry per CDR3 protein. The profile covers approximately 76,000 distinct CDR3 sequences, with about two thirds appearing a single time and over 9.5% taken by the ten largest. Sequencing used lung tumor tissue. These receptors were taken from a woman aged 70-85 years with non-small cell lung cancer.

With respect to this clonotype: An end of the junction differs from the germline gene, which may be a read error. This chain links TRBV10-3 with TRBJ1-1, with unresolved D. The CDR3 length is 14 residues. The germline gives CDR1 ENHRY, CDR2 SYGVKD. The CDR3 coding sequence is TGTGCCATCACCAACTTACCCCTGAACACTGAAGCCTTCTTT. As protein: CAITNLPLNTEAFF.

As to this clonotype: A read error may produce the germline difference seen at one junction end. The V and J genes are TRBV6-6 and TRBJ2-3; 12 bases are a match to TRBD2. CDR3 length: 16 residues. CDR1 MNHNY and CDR2 SVGAGI come from the germline V gene (reference sequence). CDR3 nucleotides: TGTGCCCGCAGTTGGACTAGCGGGACGAGCACAGATACGCAGTATTTC. This sequence encodes CARSWTSGTSTDTQYF.

This rearrangement joins TRBV5-1 to TRBJ2-7; TRBD2 matches at 8 bases. Per the germline V gene, CDR1 is SGHRS and CDR2 is YFSETQ. V gave up 0 bases and J gave up 5 bases; unmatched junction bases: 7. This CDR3 region has 15 residues. CDR3 coding DNA: TGCGCCAGCAGCTTGGGCCAGCGGGAGTTAAACGAGCAGTACTTC. Protein: CASSLGQRELNEQYF.

This chain links TRBV10-1 with TRBJ2-1, with 9 bases aligning to TRBD2. CDR1 is WNHNN, CDR2 SYGVQD, per germline (reference sequence). This CDR3 is 13 amino acids long. The junction had 8 bases not matched to a gene; V was cut back by 5 bases and J by 12 bases. CDR3 residues: CASSISGSNMQFF. The CDR3 DNA sequence: TGCGCCAGCAGTATTAGCGGGAGTAATATGCAGTTCTTC.

This clonotype is judged medium-sized. The V call is TRBV29-1, the J call TRBJ2-1; TRBD1 aligns across 8 bases. Trimming at V came to 5 bases and at J to 7 bases, leaving 10 bases not matched to a gene. CDR1 and CDR2 from the germline V gene are SQVTM and ANQGSEA. The CDR3 covers 14 residues. The CDR3 loop is CSVNLGQGRNEQFF. CDR3 sequence (DNA): TGCAGCGTTAATCTCGGACAGGGAAGAAATGAGCAGTTCTTC.

The chain combines TRBV29-1 with TRBJ2-2; D ambiguous. CDR3 length equals 13 residues. The germline gives CDR1 SQVTM, CDR2 ANQGSEA. V lost 4 bases to trimming and J lost 4 bases, with 10 bases between them. The CDR3 bases are TGCAGCGTTGTAGATGATTGCACCGGGGAGCTGTTTTTT. It specifies CSVVDDCTGELFF.

Comments on this clonotype: A much more abundant neighbour one base away suggests this may be a read error. The chain links TRBV5-5 to TRBJ1-1; D possibly corresponds to TRBD1 (5 bases). CDR1 and CDR2 (germline): SGHKS, YYEKEE (reference sequence). The germline V and J ends were trimmed by 0 bases and 3 bases, with 15 bases remaining between them. This CDR3 has 16 amino acids. CDR3 nucleotides: TGTGCCAGCAGCTTGGTTCAGGGTGGGGGTTACACTGAAGCTTTCTTT. This translates into CASSLVQGGGYTEAFF. Complete variable domain (other parts from reference TRBV5-5 and TRBJ1-1): DAGVTQSPTHLIKTRGQQVTLRCSPISGHKSVSWYQQVLGQGPQFIFQYYEKEERGRGNFPDRFSARQFPNYSSELNVNALLLGDSALYLCASSLVQGGGYTEAFFGQGTRLTVV.

This clonotype was observed at least ten times. This sequence joins TRBV4-1 and TRBJ1-5, with unresolved D. V shed 3 bases and J shed 5 bases, with 14 bases lying between them. Germline CDR1 is MGHRA and CDR2 is YSYEKL. This CDR3 comprises 15 residues. CDR3 protein: CASSQARGTDQPQHF. The CDR3 region has the DNA TGCGCCAGCAGCCAGGCGAGAGGCACGGATCAGCCCCAGCATTTT.

This sequence joins TRBV29-1 and TRBJ2-3; 8 nucleotides match TRBD2. V gave up 7 bases and J gave up 12 bases; unmatched junction bases: 12. CDR1 is SQVTM, CDR2 ANQGSEA, per germline. The CDR3 loop spans 12 amino acids. The CDR3 DNA sequence: TGCAGCGGTAGCGGGAACACAGATATACAGTATTTT. This sequence encodes CSGSGNTDIQYF.

Points on this clonotype: A read error may account for a junction end that differs from germline. The J gene is TRBJ2-7, the V gene TRBV10-3; D remains ambiguous. CDR1 is ENHRY, CDR2 SYGVKD, per germline. This CDR3 has 13 amino acids. CDR3 sequence (DNA): TGTGTCATCAGTGAGCCCATTCCCTACGAGCAGAACTTC. Its protein product is CVISEPIPYEQNF.

The genes are TRBV6-5 and TRBJ2-5; D is possibly TRBD2 (5 bases). V lost 0 bases to trimming and J lost 12 bases, with 23 bases between them. Germline CDR1 MNHEY, CDR2 SVGAGI. The CDR3 loop spans 16 amino acids. CDR3 DNA: TGTGCCAGCAGTTACTCGCCTGGGGAGTGGGAAGAGATCAAGTACTTC. The encoded protein is CASSYSPGEWEEIKYF.

Turning to this clonotype: The junction departs from germline at one end; a sequencing error may be responsible. The chain couples TRBV11-1 to TRBJ2-1, with 7 positions matching TRBD2. The V gene's germline CDR1 is SGHAT and CDR2 FQDESV (reference sequence). CDR3 length equals 14 residues. CDR3 DNA sequence: TGTGCTAGCAGCTTAGAGGGAGGGCCTTATAAGCAGTTCTTC. Amino acid sequence: CASSLEGGPYKQFF.

The sample holds many counts of this clonotype. This may be a read error: a much more frequent sequence differs by one nucleotide. V gene TRBV6-6 combines with J gene TRBJ2-1; D remains unclear. The CDR3 is made up of 12 amino acids. CDR1 and CDR2 (germline): MNHNY, SVGAGI (reference sequence). CDR3 loop: CASSYGVNEQLF. In DNA, the CDR3 is TGTGCCAGCAGTTACGGTGTCAATGAGCAGCTCTTC.

This clonotype has just a few counts. This sequence joins TRBV6-2 or TRBV6-3 and TRBJ2-1, with 8 bases that match TRBD1. There are 15 residues in the CDR3. The germline CDR1 and CDR2 sequences are MNHEY and SVGEGT. V was clipped by 5 bases and J by 16 bases; unmatched bases: 19. The CDR3 spells CASSHRQGTYNGHFF. For the CDR3, the DNA is TGTGCCAGCAGTCACCGACAGGGGACCTACAATGGGCACTTCTTC.

This clonotype has ten or more counts. The chain joins TRBV7-9 to TRBJ1-2; D is uncertain. The germline V gene encodes CDR1 SEHNR and CDR2 FQNEAQ (reference sequence). With 5 bases removed from V and 2 bases from J, the gap between germline ends came to 21 bases. This CDR3 is built from 17 residues. The CDR3 here is CASSTDYIGLGNYGYTF. The CDR3 region has the DNA TGTGCCAGCAGCACGGACTATATCGGGTTAGGGAACTATGGCTACACCTTC.

The chain joins TRBV6-5 to TRBJ2-3; no clear D. CDR1 and CDR2 from the germline V gene are MNHEY and SVGAGI. The CDR3 runs 15 residues. With 5 bases removed from V and 2 bases from J, the gap between germline ends came to 14 bases. The CDR3 spells CASSHLFMDTDTQYF. The CDR3 DNA sequence: TGTGCCAGCAGTCACTTGTTTATGGACACAGATACGCAGTATTTT.